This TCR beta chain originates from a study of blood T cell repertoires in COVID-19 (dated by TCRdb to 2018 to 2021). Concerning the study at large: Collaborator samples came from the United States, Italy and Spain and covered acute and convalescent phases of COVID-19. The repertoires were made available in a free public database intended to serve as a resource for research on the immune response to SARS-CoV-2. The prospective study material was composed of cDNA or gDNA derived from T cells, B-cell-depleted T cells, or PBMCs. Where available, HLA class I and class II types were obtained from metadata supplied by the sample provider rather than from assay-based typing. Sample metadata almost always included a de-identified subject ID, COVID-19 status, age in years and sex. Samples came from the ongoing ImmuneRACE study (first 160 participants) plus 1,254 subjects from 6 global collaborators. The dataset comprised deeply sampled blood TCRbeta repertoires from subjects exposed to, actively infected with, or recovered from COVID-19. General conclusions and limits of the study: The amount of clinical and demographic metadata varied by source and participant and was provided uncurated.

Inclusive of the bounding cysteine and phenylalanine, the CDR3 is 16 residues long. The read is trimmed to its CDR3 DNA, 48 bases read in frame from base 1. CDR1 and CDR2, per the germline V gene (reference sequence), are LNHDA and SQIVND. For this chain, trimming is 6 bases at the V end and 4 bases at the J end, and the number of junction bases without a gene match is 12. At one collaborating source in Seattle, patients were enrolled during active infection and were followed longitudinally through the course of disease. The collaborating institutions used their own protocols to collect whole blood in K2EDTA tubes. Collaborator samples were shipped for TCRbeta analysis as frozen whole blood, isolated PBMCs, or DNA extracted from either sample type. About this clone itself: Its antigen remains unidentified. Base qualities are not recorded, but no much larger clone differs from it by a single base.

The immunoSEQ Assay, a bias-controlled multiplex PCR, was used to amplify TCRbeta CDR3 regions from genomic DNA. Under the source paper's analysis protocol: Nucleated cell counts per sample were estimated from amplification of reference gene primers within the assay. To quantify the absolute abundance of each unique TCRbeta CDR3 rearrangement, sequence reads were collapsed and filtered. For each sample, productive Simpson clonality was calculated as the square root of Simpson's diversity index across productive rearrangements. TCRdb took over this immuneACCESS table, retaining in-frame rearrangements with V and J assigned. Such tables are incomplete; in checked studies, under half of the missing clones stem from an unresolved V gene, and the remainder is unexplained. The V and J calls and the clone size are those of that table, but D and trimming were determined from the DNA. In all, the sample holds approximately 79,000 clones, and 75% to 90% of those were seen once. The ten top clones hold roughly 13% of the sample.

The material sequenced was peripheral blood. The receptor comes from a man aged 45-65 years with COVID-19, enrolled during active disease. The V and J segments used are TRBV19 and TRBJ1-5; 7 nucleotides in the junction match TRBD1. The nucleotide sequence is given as TGTGCCAGTAGGCGGGACAGCTGGACGCCAAATCAGCCCCAGCATTTT. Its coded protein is CASRRDSWTPNQPQHF.